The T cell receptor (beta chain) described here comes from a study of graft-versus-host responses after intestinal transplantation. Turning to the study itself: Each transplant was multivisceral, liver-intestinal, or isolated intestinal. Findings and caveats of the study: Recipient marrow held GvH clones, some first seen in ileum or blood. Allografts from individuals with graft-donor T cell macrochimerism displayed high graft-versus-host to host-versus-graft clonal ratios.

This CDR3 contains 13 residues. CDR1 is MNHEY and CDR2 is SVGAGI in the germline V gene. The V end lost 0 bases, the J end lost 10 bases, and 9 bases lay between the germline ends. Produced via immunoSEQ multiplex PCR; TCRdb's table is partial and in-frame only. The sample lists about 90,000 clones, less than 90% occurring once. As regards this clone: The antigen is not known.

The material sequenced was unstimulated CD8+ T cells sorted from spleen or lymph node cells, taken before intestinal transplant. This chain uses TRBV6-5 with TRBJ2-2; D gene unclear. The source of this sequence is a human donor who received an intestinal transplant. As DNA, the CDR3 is TGTGCCAGCAGTTACTCTATCCGTGAGGAGCTGTTTTTT. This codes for CASSYSIREELFF.